This T cell receptor beta chain was recorded in a study of T cells in tumors after PD-1 blockade. Overall study context: Prior checkpoint blockade, systemic immunosuppressant use, or anti-cancer therapy within 4 weeks excluded patients. During anti-PD-1 treatment, some patients continued daily vismodegib 150 mg. Blood samples averaged around 120,000 templates (range about 24,679-260,000) and over 35,000 unique clonotypes.

This clone was recorded only once. Its antigen is not identified. Germline CDR1 reads GTSNPN; CDR2 reads SVGIG (reference sequence). The CDR3 totals 14 residues. Trimming removed 5 bases from V and 3 bases from J; junction bases left unmatched: 6. Study results and caveats: Peripheral recruitment is suggested, as some novel exhausted tumor clones were in pre-treatment blood.

Libraries were prepared by immunoSEQ multiplex PCR; TCRdb keeps only in-frame clonotypes and omits some of them. The table includes fewer than 40,000 clones, 70% to 75% detected once. The V and J genes are TRBV30 and TRBJ2-3, with 9 bases matching TRBD2. The clonotype was recovered from a human donor with basal cell carcinoma. The source was PBMCs, collected after anti-PD-1 treatment. The CDR3 coding sequence is TGTGCCTGGGGGAGCGGGAGGAAAACAGATACGCAGTATTTT. Residues: CAWGSGRKTDTQYF.